This is a list of T cell receptor beta chains from one sample in a study of beta chain features in type 1 diabetes. Libraries were prepared by immunoSEQ multiplex PCR; TCRdb keeps only in-frame clonotypes and omits some of them. The repertoire holds 130,000 or so clones, with about 9.2% as singletons. Sequences were obtained from central memory CD4+ T cells from blood. These receptors came from a man younger than 35 in good health. Each CDR3 is given with its conserved first and last residue. The order of the fields is CDR3 protein, CDR3 length, D gene, J gene, V gene. D genes are given only for firm matches.

CDR3: CARHTGDEQFF
length: 11
D: NA
J: TRBJ2-1
V: TRBV30

CDR3: CATKRGGLNEQFF
length: 13
D: TRBD2
J: TRBJ2-1
V: TRBV19

CDR3: CASSKTWGRVYGQYF
length: 15
D: TRBD2
J: TRBJ2-7
V: TRBV28

CDR3: CASSRRAFTEQYF
length: 13
D: NA
J: NA
V: TRBV11-2

CDR3: CASYENGGGASYEQYF
length: 16
D: NA
J: TRBJ2-7
V: TRBV28

CDR3: CASSFGRLEEETQYF
length: 15
D: NA
J: TRBJ2-5
V: TRBV11-1

CDR3: CASSPLLPGQGGQPQHF
length: 17
D: TRBD1
J: TRBJ1-5
V: TRBV18

CDR3: CASSHRSDRSYGYTF
length: 15
D: TRBD1
J: TRBJ1-2
V: TRBV4-1

CDR3: CASSLARQGQETQYF
length: 15
D: TRBD1
J: TRBJ2-5
V: TRBV5-8

CDR3: CASSYSSSANYEQYF
length: 15
D: NA
J: TRBJ2-7
V: TRBV6-5

CDR3: CASTPRGGGYEQYF
length: 14
D: NA
J: TRBJ2-7
V: TRBV2

CDR3: CASSSNRDSRETQYF
length: 15
D: NA
J: TRBJ2-5
V: TRBV27

CDR3: CASSPGTGARDTQYF
length: 15
D: TRBD1
J: TRBJ2-3
V: TRBV7-3

CDR3: CASSPPGGDYSNQPQHF
length: 17
D: NA
J: TRBJ1-5
V: TRBV18

CDR3: CASGAAGSNSPLHF
length: 14
D: NA
J: TRBJ1-6
V: TRBV6-6

CDR3: CASSYRGGPTEAFF
length: 14
D: NA
J: TRBJ1-1
V: TRBV6-5

CDR3: CASSKQGPGNTIYF
length: 14
D: NA
J: TRBJ1-3
V: TRBV6-6

CDR3: CASSAGTVSGANVLTF
length: 16
D: TRBD1
J: TRBJ2-6
V: TRBV5-1

CDR3: CASRATSGGAQETQYF
length: 16
D: NA
J: TRBJ2-5
V: TRBV12-2

CDR3: CASSRDRPDTQYF
length: 13
D: TRBD1
J: TRBJ2-3
V: TRBV18

CDR3: CASGPFSTDTQYF
length: 13
D: NA
J: TRBJ2-3
V: TRBV28

CDR3: CASSSRDIDNSPLHF
length: 15
D: NA
J: TRBJ1-6
V: TRBV7-9

CDR3: CAWSSGQGLMNEQFF
length: 15
D: NA
J: TRBJ2-1
V: TRBV30

CDR3: CASSDGQGDEQFF
length: 13
D: TRBD1
J: TRBJ2-1
V: TRBV10-1

CDR3: CASKLGQIENTEAFF
length: 15
D: TRBD1
J: TRBJ1-1
V: TRBV6-6

CDR3: CASSLSTSVGGDTQYF
length: 16
D: TRBD2
J: TRBJ2-3
V: TRBV7-3

CDR3: CASSESDSSYNSPLHF
length: 16
D: NA
J: TRBJ1-6
V: TRBV25-1